This entry features one TCR beta chain sequence. What it binds is unknown. This sample was taken from a study of post-analysis software for immune sequencing data. Unique molecular identifiers were present in the TCR beta cDNA libraries. The authors obtained roughly 0.5 million cDNA molecules from roughly 1 to 10 million T cells. Via MiXCR, TCRdb re-called the PCR reads, giving one row per CDR3 protein. This table holds hundreds of thousands of distinct CDR3 sequences, 55% to 70% found once. Study-level results: By F measure, strong co-clustering occurred among samples prepared in the same batch. Relative to controls, patients with multiple sclerosis showed significantly lower normalized Chao1 diversity.

The receptor comes from a girl aged 2-10 years with multiple sclerosis. Sequenced: blood.

The CDR3 bases are TGTGCCAGCAGTCTGGCTGACCTTTATAGCAATCAGCCCCAGCATTTT. This codes for CASSLADLYSNQPQHF. This chain connects TRBV6-1 to TRBJ1-5; unclear D gene. Germline CDR1 reads MNHNS; CDR2 reads SASEGT. V shed 5 bases and J shed 0 bases, with 14 bases lying between them. CDR3 length equals 16 residues.